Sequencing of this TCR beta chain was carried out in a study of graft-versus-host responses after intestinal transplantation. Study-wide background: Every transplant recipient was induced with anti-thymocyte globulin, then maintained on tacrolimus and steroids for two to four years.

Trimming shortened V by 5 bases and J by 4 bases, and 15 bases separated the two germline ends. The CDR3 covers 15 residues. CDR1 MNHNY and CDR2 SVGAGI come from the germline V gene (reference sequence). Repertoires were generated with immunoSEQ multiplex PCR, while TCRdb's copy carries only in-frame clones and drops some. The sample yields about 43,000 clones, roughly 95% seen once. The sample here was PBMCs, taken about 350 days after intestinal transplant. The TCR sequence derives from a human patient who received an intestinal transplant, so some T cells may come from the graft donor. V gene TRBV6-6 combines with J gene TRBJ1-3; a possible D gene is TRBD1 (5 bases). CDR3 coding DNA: TGTGCCAGCAGTGCTCTGGGGGGGTCAGGAAACACCATATATTTT. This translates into CASSALGGSGNTIYF.